This entry features one T cell receptor (beta chain) sequence. These data come from a study of T cells in localized non-small cell lung cancer. Germline CDR1 KGHSH, CDR2 LQKENI. The CDR3 loop spans 12 amino acids. Only in-frame clones appear in the TCRdb table, and some are missing; sequencing was by immunoSEQ multiplex PCR. The sample records some 16,000 clones, about 91% being singletons. The TCR originated in a female donor aged 60 or older with stage III squamous cell lung carcinoma. The rearrangement links TRBV18 to TRBJ2-5; TRBD1 matches 7 bases. The J call is doubtful: the DNA matches TRBJ2-7 better. This material consisted of peripheral blood, taken before any cancer treatment. CDR3 protein: CASSSNRGEQYF. CDR3 coding DNA: TGTGCCAGCTCATCAAACAGGGGCGAGCAGTACTTC.